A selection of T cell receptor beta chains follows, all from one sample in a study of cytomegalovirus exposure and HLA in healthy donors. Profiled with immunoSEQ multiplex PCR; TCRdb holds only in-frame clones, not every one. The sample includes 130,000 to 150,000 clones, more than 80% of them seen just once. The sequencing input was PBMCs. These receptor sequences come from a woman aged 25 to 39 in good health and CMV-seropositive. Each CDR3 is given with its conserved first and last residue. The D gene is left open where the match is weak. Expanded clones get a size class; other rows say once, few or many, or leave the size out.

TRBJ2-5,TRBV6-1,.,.,TGTGCCAGCAGGAACAGTGGGGCGGAGACCCAGTACTTC,CASRNSGAETQYF
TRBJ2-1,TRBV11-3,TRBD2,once,TGTGCCAGCAGCTTTGGCCTAGCGGGTTACAATGAGCAGTTCTTC,CASSFGLAGYNEQFF
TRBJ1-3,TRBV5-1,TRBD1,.,TGCGCCAGCAGCCGAGGGGGGACAGGGGCCTCTGGAAACACCATATATTTT,CASSRGGTGASGNTIYF
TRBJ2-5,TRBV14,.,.,TGTGCCAGCAGCCAAGTTAGAGGGTCACGGGAGACCCAGTACTTC,CASSQVRGSRETQYF
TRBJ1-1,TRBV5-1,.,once,TGCGCCAGCAGCTTGGGGTACAGGGTCCCCTACACTGAAGCTTTCTTT,CASSLGYRVPYTEAFF
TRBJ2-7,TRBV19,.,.,TGTGCCAGTAGTCGGGTAGGATACGAGCAGTACTTC,CASSRVGYEQYF
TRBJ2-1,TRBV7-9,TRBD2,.,TGTGCCAGCAGTGCGGGGGGCAGGGATGAGCAGTTCTTC,CASSAGGRDEQFF
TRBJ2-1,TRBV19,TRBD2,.,TGTGCCAGTAGTATTGGACTAGCGGGGTACAATGAGCAGTTCTTC,CASSIGLAGYNEQFF
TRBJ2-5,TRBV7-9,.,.,TGTGCCAGCGGAGGGTTGGGGGACGAGACCCAGTACTTC,CASGGLGDETQYF
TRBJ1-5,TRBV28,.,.,TGTGCCAGCAGTTTTCTAGCCCAGCCCCAGCATTTT,CASSFLAQPQHF
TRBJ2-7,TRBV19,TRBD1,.,TGTGCCAGTAGTACCGGGACAGGGATCTCCTACGAGCAGTACTTC,CASSTGTGISYEQYF
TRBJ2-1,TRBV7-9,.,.,TGTGCCAGCAGCTCCCTGGTTATTGAGAAGTTCTTC,CASSSLVIEKFF
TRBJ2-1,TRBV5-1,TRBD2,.,TGCGCCAGCAGCTTTGGTCCAGCGGGGAATGAGCAGTTCTTC,CASSFGPAGNEQFF
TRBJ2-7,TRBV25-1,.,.,TGTGCCAGCAGTCCGGGGGATGGGGTTCAGCAGTACTTC,CASSPGDGVQQYF
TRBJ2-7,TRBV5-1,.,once,TGCGCCAGCAGCTTTCCTCCCGGGAAGAGCTCCTACGAGCAGTACTTC,CASSFPPGKSSYEQYF
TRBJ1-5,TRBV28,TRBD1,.,TGTGCCAGCAGTTTAAGGGACAGCTATCAGCCCCAGCATTTT,CASSLRDSYQPQHF